A single sample gave rise to the 10 T cell receptor beta chains below, sequenced in a study of T cell repertoires in cytomegalovirus infection. The antigens these receptors bind are not known. TCRdb itself ran the reads through MiXCR, one entry per CDR3 protein. The sample consists of around 310,000 distinct CDR3 sequences, about 27% of them appearing once. The material was cultured PBMCs, obtained from culture after CMV antigen stimulation. These receptor sequences come from a human donor in good health (CMV status not recorded). Some clones in this sample may be carry-over from other donors' samples.

This clonotype has just a few counts. This chain uses TRBV6-6 with TRBJ2-2; 8 bases match TRBD1. Germline assignment: CDR1 MNHNY and CDR2 SVGAGI (reference sequence). Trimming removed 0 bases from V and 5 bases from J; junction bases left unmatched: 5. CDR3 length equals 16 residues. The CDR3 nucleotides are TGTGCCAGCAGTTACTCGGGGGACAGGATGACCGGGGAGCTGTTTTTT. This translates into CASSYSGDRMTGELFF.

This chain uses TRBV12-3 or TRBV12-4 with TRBJ1-1; maybe TRBD1 (5 bases). The V and J ends lost 5 bases and 8 bases respectively, with 15 bases between them. CDR3 length equals 13 residues. The CDR3 nucleotides are TGTGCCAGCAGTCCTCCGGGGGAAACCGAAGCTTTCTTT. Its protein is CASSPPGETEAFF.

This clonotype was counted only a few times. This chain uses TRBV18 with TRBJ2-7; 7 nucleotides align to TRBD1. CDR3 length: 17 residues. V gave up 0 bases and J gave up 2 bases; unmatched junction bases: 10. CDR1 KGHSH and CDR2 LQKENI come from the germline V gene. In DNA form, the CDR3 reads TGTGCCAGCTCACCACCGGTAACAGGGGCGATACCCTACGAGCAGTACTTC. Its translation is CASSPPVTGAIPYEQYF.

This clonotype was counted between two and nine times. The rearrangement joins TRBV7-8 to TRBJ2-7; D remains unclear. V lost 1 base, J lost 2 bases, and 12 bases lay in between. CDR3 length: 15 residues. Per the germline V gene, CDR1 is SGHVS and CDR2 is FQNEAQ. CDR3 loop: CASSLELASTYEQYF. The CDR3 nucleotides are TGTGCCAGCAGCTTAGAGTTGGCCTCTACCTACGAGCAGTACTTC. Combining the CDR3 with reference TRBV7-8 and TRBJ2-7 gives the whole variable domain GAGVSQSPRYKVAKRGQDVALRCDPISGHVSLFWYQQALGQGPEFLTYFQNEAQLDKSGLPSDRFFAERPEGSVSTLKIQRTQQEDSAVYLCASSLELASTYEQYFGPGTRLTVT.

The J gene is TRBJ1-2, the V gene TRBV7-9; no definite D call. Trimming stripped 5 bases from V and 0 bases from J, with 16 bases between. Germline V gives CDR1 SEHNR, CDR2 FQNEAQ (reference sequence). The CDR3 spans 16 residues. Here the CDR3 DNA reads TGTGCCAGCAGCCTATCCGGGTCGGAGTCTAACTATGGCTACACCTTC. It translates to CASSLSGSESNYGYTF.

The V gene is TRBV7-6, the J gene TRBJ1-4, with TRBD1 identical over 8 bases. The V gene end was trimmed by 3 bases and the J gene end by 7 bases; junction bases not matched to a gene: 10. The CDR3 runs to 16 residues. Germline V lookup: CDR1 SGHVS, CDR2 FNYEAQ. CDR3 sequence reads: CASSFDPGQAGEKLFF. The CDR3 nucleotides are TGTGCCAGCAGCTTCGACCCGGGACAGGCGGGTGAAAAACTGTTTTTT.

This chain connects TRBV7-2 to TRBJ1-2, with a weak D call TRBD1 (5 bases). Trimming took off 5 bases at V and 8 bases at J, with 12 bases between the two ends. Germline V gives CDR1 SGHTA, CDR2 FQGNSA. CDR3 length: 12 amino acids. In DNA form, the CDR3 reads TGTGCCAGCAGCCCGGGGGTGGGGGGCTACACCTTC. Translating gives CASSPGVGGYTF. Based on the CDR3 plus reference TRBV7-2 and TRBJ1-2, the full variable domain is GAGVSQSPSNKVTEKGKDVELRCDPISGHTALYWYRQSLGQGLEFLIYFQGNSAPDKSGLPSDRFSAERTGGSVSTLTIQRTQQEDSAVYLCASSPGVGGYTFGSGTRLTVV.

The chain recombines TRBV2 with TRBJ2-5, with D perhaps matching TRBD2 (6 bases). The CDR3 runs to 14 residues. The V gene lost 8 bases and the J gene lost 5 bases, with 18 bases spanning the gap. The V gene's germline CDR1 is SNHLY and CDR2 FYNNEI. CDR3 sequence: CASGEVPGEETQYF. The DNA for the CDR3 is TGTGCCAGCGGGGAGGTTCCCGGAGAGGAGACCCAGTACTTC.

The chain uses TRBV6-1 and TRBJ2-5; 7 bases align to TRBD2. Losses at the gene ends were 8 bases for V and 2 bases for J; bases not matched to a gene: 5. The germline CDR1 and CDR2 sequences are MNHNS and SASEGT. The CDR3 sequence is 13 residues long. In DNA, the CDR3 is TGTGCCAGCGGGAGGGCGAAGCAAGAGACCCAGTACTTC. Translation: CASGRAKQETQYF.

The gene calls are TRBV11-2 and TRBJ2-3, with 10 bases that match TRBD1. Germline trimming cut 5 bases from V and 1 base from J; bases unmatched to any gene: 6. The CDR3 loop spans 16 amino acids. CDR1 and CDR2 from the germline V gene are SGHAT and FQNNGV. CDR3 nucleotide sequence: TGTGCCAGCAGCCTGACAGGGGGCGATGGCACAGATACGCAGTATTTT. This gives the protein CASSLTGGDGTDTQYF.